Given below is one T cell receptor beta chain in context. This record belongs to a study of blood T cell repertoires in COVID-19. Study-wide background: Acute-phase and convalescent COVID-19 samples originated in the United States, Italy and Spain. T cells, B-cell-depleted T cells, or PBMCs supplied cDNA or gDNA.

The protocol was immunoSEQ multiplex PCR, while the TCRdb copy is restricted to in-frame clones and leaves out a portion. The repertoire holds 150,000 to 200,000 clones, with roughly 82% as singletons. Between the trimmed V and J ends, which lost 0 bases and 0 bases, there was a span of 5 bases. The CDR3 consists of 14 residues. Germline V gives CDR1 MNHEY, CDR2 SVGAGI. Sequencing input: peripheral blood. This receptor was identified in a woman aged 25 to 39 with acute or convalescent COVID-19. This sequence joins TRBV6-5 and TRBJ1-1; the D is unclear. The CDR3 is CASSYSEVNTEAFF. Written as DNA, the CDR3 is TGTGCCAGCAGTTACTCGGAGGTGAACACTGAAGCTTTCTTT.